These T cell receptor beta chains were read from a single sample in a study of blood T cell repertoires in COVID-19. Sequenced by immunoSEQ multiplex PCR; TCRdb stores in-frame clones only, minus some. The repertoire holds some 240,000 clones, with around 84% as singletons. Sequencing was carried out using peripheral blood. These receptors were obtained from a woman aged 40 to 50 who had recovered from COVID-19. CDR3s include the opening cysteine and the closing phenylalanine or tryptophan. D genes are given only for firm matches. Clone size, where shown, is once, few, many, or a class for clones that have expanded.

clone_size: -
j_call: TRBJ2-1
d_call: TRBD2
v_call: TRBV11-3
cdr3_nt: TGTGCCAGCAGCTTAAGGAGCGGGGGGGCCGTAGTGAATGAGCAGTTCTTC
cdr3_aa: CASSLRSGGAVVNEQFF

clone_size: few
j_call: TRBJ1-1
d_call: -
v_call: TRBV6-4
cdr3_nt: TGTGCCAGCAGTGACTCGCGGGGGACTGAAGCTTTCTTT
cdr3_aa: CASSDSRGTEAFF

clone_size: -
j_call: TRBJ1-1
d_call: TRBD1
v_call: TRBV6-4
cdr3_nt: TGTGCCAGCAGTCAGGGGGCAAGTACTGAAGCTTTCTTT
cdr3_aa: CASSQGASTEAFF

clone_size: -
j_call: TRBJ1-1
d_call: -
v_call: TRBV29-1
cdr3_nt: TGCAGCGTTGTAAGTGCCATAGGGAGGCTGGCTGAAGCTTTCTTT
cdr3_aa: CSVVSAIGRLAEAFF

clone_size: -
j_call: TRBJ1-1
d_call: -
v_call: TRBV11-3
cdr3_nt: TGTGCCAGCAGCTTAGGGGGGCTTCCAAACACTGAAGCTTTCTTT
cdr3_aa: CASSLGGLPNTEAFF

clone_size: -
j_call: TRBJ1-5
d_call: -
v_call: TRBV19
cdr3_nt: TGTGCCAGTACAGGCACGAGCAATCAGCCCCAGCATTTT
cdr3_aa: CASTGTSNQPQHF

clone_size: -
j_call: TRBJ1-4
d_call: -
v_call: TRBV27
cdr3_nt: TGTGCCAGCAGGATAAGGGGAGGTGAAAAACTGTTTTTT
cdr3_aa: CASRIRGGEKLFF

clone_size: -
j_call: TRBJ1-5
d_call: TRBD1
v_call: TRBV19
cdr3_nt: TGTGCCAGTAGAACCGGGACAGGGCTCCCTGGTCAGCCCCAGCATTTT
cdr3_aa: CASRTGTGLPGQPQHF

clone_size: -
j_call: TRBJ1-5
d_call: -
v_call: TRBV12-3/TRBV12-4
cdr3_nt: TGTGCCAGCAGTTTTACGAGGGATCAGCCCCAGCATTTT
cdr3_aa: CASSFTRDQPQHF

clone_size: -
j_call: TRBJ1-5
d_call: -
v_call: TRBV10-3
cdr3_nt: TGTGCCATCAGTGAGTCGGCAGGGGCAAGCAATCAGCCCCAGCATTTT
cdr3_aa: CAISESAGASNQPQHF

clone_size: -
j_call: TRBJ2-1
d_call: TRBD2
v_call: TRBV11-3
cdr3_nt: TGTGCCAGCAGCTTAATTGGCGGGGGGGAGAATGAGCAGTTCTTC
cdr3_aa: CASSLIGGGENEQFF

clone_size: -
j_call: TRBJ1-6
d_call: TRBD1
v_call: TRBV7-6
cdr3_nt: TGTGCCAGCAGCTTGGGGCAGGGGGCTGAGTCACCCCTCCACTTT
cdr3_aa: CASSLGQGAESPLHF

clone_size: -
j_call: TRBJ2-7
d_call: TRBD2
v_call: TRBV9
cdr3_nt: TGTGCCAGCAGCGTAGGGCGGGGGGGATACGAGCAGTACTTC
cdr3_aa: CASSVGRGGYEQYF

clone_size: -
j_call: TRBJ2-2
d_call: -
v_call: TRBV11-2
cdr3_nt: TGTGCCAGCAGCTTTTTATCGGGGGGCAACGCCGGGGAGCTGTTTTTT
cdr3_aa: CASSFLSGGNAGELFF

clone_size: -
j_call: TRBJ2-1
d_call: TRBD1
v_call: TRBV27
cdr3_nt: TGTGCCAGCAGTGTACAGGGGGATGAGCAGTTCTTC
cdr3_aa: CASSVQGDEQFF

clone_size: -
j_call: TRBJ2-7
d_call: TRBD1
v_call: TRBV5-4
cdr3_nt: TGTGCCAGCACCTACGAAACAGGGGTTAGAACTGACGAGCAGTACTTC
cdr3_aa: CASTYETGVRTDEQYF

clone_size: few
j_call: TRBJ1-2
d_call: TRBD1
v_call: TRBV14
cdr3_nt: TGTGCCAGCAGCCAGCCCGGGACAGGGGTTTTTGGCGGCTACACCTTC
cdr3_aa: CASSQPGTGVFGGYTF

clone_size: -
j_call: TRBJ2-1
d_call: -
v_call: TRBV25-1
cdr3_nt: TGTGCCAGCAGTGAAGGGGCCGTTGAGCAGTTCTTC
cdr3_aa: CASSEGAVEQFF

clone_size: once
j_call: TRBJ1-1
d_call: -
v_call: TRBV7-9
cdr3_nt: TGTGCCAGCAGCCGTCCCGGGACTGCGGTCGCTTTCTTT
cdr3_aa: CASSRPGTAVAFF

clone_size: few
j_call: TRBJ1-5
d_call: -
v_call: TRBV6-2/TRBV6-3
cdr3_nt: TGTGCCAGCAGCCACCGGGGGGAAAATCAGCCCCAGCATTTT
cdr3_aa: CASSHRGENQPQHF

clone_size: few
j_call: TRBJ2-5
d_call: TRBD1
v_call: TRBV11-3
cdr3_nt: TGTGCCAGCAGCTGGGACAGGGGGCCCCGCCCGCCGGAACAAGAGACCCAGTACTTC
cdr3_aa: CASSWDRGPRPPEQETQYF

clone_size: -
j_call: TRBJ1-4
d_call: -
v_call: TRBV2
cdr3_nt: TGTGCCACCGATCCGGTGGGGCGTGAAAAACTGTTTTTT
cdr3_aa: CATDPVGREKLFF

clone_size: once
j_call: TRBJ2-3
d_call: TRBD2
v_call: TRBV5-1
cdr3_nt: TGCGCCAGCAGCCGACTAGCGGGGGAGATAGATACGCAGTATTTT
cdr3_aa: CASSRLAGEIDTQYF

clone_size: -
j_call: TRBJ1-2
d_call: TRBD1
v_call: TRBV7-2
cdr3_nt: TGTGCCAGCAGCTCGGGTCAGGGGGAGCATGGCTACACCTTC
cdr3_aa: CASSSGQGEHGYTF

clone_size: -
j_call: TRBJ1-1
d_call: -
v_call: TRBV19
cdr3_nt: TGTGCCAGTTCGAACCAGAGGGACACTGAAGCTTTCTTT
cdr3_aa: CASSNQRDTEAFF

clone_size: few
j_call: TRBJ1-2
d_call: TRBD1
v_call: TRBV5-1
cdr3_nt: TGCGCCAGCAGCTTAGGGGACAGTAACTATGGCTACACCTTC
cdr3_aa: CASSLGDSNYGYTF

clone_size: -
j_call: TRBJ2-5
d_call: TRBD2
v_call: TRBV4-1
cdr3_nt: TGCGCCAGCAGCCAAGATTGGCCTAGCGGTCAAGAGACCCAGTACTTC
cdr3_aa: CASSQDWPSGQETQYF

clone_size: -
j_call: TRBJ1-5
d_call: -
v_call: TRBV7-2
cdr3_nt: TGTGCCAGCAGCTTCCAGGGGAATCAGCCCCAGCATTTT
cdr3_aa: CASSFQGNQPQHF

clone_size: -
j_call: TRBJ1-5
d_call: -
v_call: TRBV19
cdr3_nt: TGTGCCAGTAGGAATTATCAGGGACAGCCCCAGCATTTT
cdr3_aa: CASRNYQGQPQHF

clone_size: -
j_call: TRBJ2-1
d_call: TRBD2
v_call: TRBV5-1
cdr3_nt: TGCGCCAGCAGCTTCGGGGGGGCCTATGAGCAGTTCTTC
cdr3_aa: CASSFGGAYEQFF

clone_size: -
j_call: TRBJ1-3
d_call: -
v_call: TRBV7-6
cdr3_nt: TGTGCCAGCAGCTTAAACTTGCGGGCGGTTGGAAACACCATATATTTT
cdr3_aa: CASSLNLRAVGNTIYF